The rows below give T cell receptor beta chains drawn from one sample of a study of blood T cells in healthy people across ages. TCRdb ran MiXCR on the 5' RACE reads and lists one entry per CDR3 protein. The table lists about 1.6 million distinct CDR3 sequences, roughly 32% of them singletons. The sample was blood. These receptors originate from a woman in her 30s in good health. Each CDR3 is given with its conserved first and last residue. The D gene is left open where the match is weak. Expanded clones get a size class; other rows say once, few or many, or leave the size out.

v_call	j_call	cdr3_length	clone_size	d_call	cdr3_aa	cdr3_nt
TRBV10-3	TRBJ1-1	17	.	.	CAISESAPGRLHTEAFF	TGTGCCATCAGTGAGTCGGCCCCCGGGCGTTTGCACACTGAAGCTTTCTTT
TRBV20-1	TRBJ2-3	15	.	TRBD2	CSAIRLAGVVDTQYF	TGCAGTGCTATCAGACTAGCGGGAGTGGTAGATACGCAGTATTTT
TRBV3-1	TRBJ2-3	17	.	TRBD2	CASSQEARGGGTDTQYF	TGTGCCAGCAGCCAAGAGGCTCGCGGGGGAGGCACAGATACGCAGTATTTT
TRBV7-2	TRBJ1-2	14	few	.	CASSSSGPIYGYTF	TGTGCCAGCAGCTCTTCAGGGCCAATCTATGGCTACACCTTC
TRBV20-1	TRBJ1-1	13	.	.	CVVLDNMNTEAFF	TGCGTAGTGCTGGACAACATGAACACTGAAGCTTTCTTT
TRBV7-2	TRBJ2-3	16	.	.	CASSPIGGASTDTQYF	TGTGCCAGCAGCCCCATTGGGGGGGCTAGCACAGATACGCAGTATTTT
TRBV29-1	TRBJ1-2	12	.	.	CSVEALEHGYTF	TGCAGCGTTGAAGCGTTGGAGCATGGCTACACCTTC
TRBV4-1	TRBJ2-3	15	.	.	CASSPGPSRTDTQYF	TGCGCCAGCAGCCCGGGCCCTTCCCGCACAGATACGCAGTATTTT
TRBV7-8	TRBJ2-1	15	.	TRBD2	CASSLSGSFHNEQFF	TGTGCCAGCAGCTTAAGCGGGAGTTTCCACAATGAGCAGTTCTTC
TRBV10-3	TRBJ2-4	18	.	TRBD2	CAISESAVQRGEENIQYF	TGTGCCATCAGTGAGTCAGCCGTGCAGCGGGGAGAAGAAAACATTCAGTACTTC
TRBV7-6	TRBJ2-2	15	.	.	CASSPRVRRTGELFF	TGTGCCAGCAGCCCCCGCGTGCGTCGGACCGGGGAGCTGTTTTTT
TRBV12-3/TRBV12-4	TRBJ2-1	12	.	.	CASSPSAHEQFF	TGTGCCAGCAGTCCTAGCGCCCATGAGCAGTTCTTC
TRBV4-1	TRBJ1-2	13	many	TRBD1	CASSQTGGNGYTF	TGCGCCAGCAGCCAAACAGGGGGCAACGGCTACACCTTC
TRBV2	TRBJ2-3	16	.	TRBD1	CASSYLRGQKSDTQYF	TGTGCCAGCAGCTATCTGAGGGGGCAGAAATCAGATACGCAGTATTTT
TRBV20-1	TRBJ2-7	14	many	.	CSASSAVGSYEQYF	TGCAGTGCTAGTTCGGCGGTAGGGTCCTACGAGCAGTACTTC
TRBV5-1	TRBJ1-1	15	.	TRBD1	CASSWDRYPNTEAFF	TGCGCCAGCAGCTGGGACAGGTACCCGAACACTGAAGCTTTCTTT
TRBV20-1	TRBJ1-2	11	few	.	CSAKGATGYTF	TGCAGTGCTAAAGGCGCAACCGGCTACACCTTC
TRBV20-1	TRBJ2-3	19	once	.	CSASNPNSRKTISTDTQYF	TGCAGTGCTAGTAACCCAAATAGCAGGAAAACTATAAGCACAGATACGCAGTATTTT
TRBV18	TRBJ2-1	13	.	.	CASSQGSGDEQFF	TGTGCCAGCTCCCAGGGGTCGGGCGATGAGCAGTTCTTC
TRBV28	TRBJ2-4	17	.	.	CASTPWAGKLDKNIQYF	TGTGCCAGCACCCCCTGGGCAGGGAAGTTGGACAAAAACATTCAGTACTTC
TRBV20-1	TRBJ1-2	13	.	TRBD1	CSATHRGPRGYTF	TGCAGTGCTACCCACAGGGGCCCGCGGGGCTACACCTTC
TRBV24-1	TRBJ2-1	11	.	.	CATTRGNEQFF	TGTGCCACGACCAGGGGTAATGAGCAGTTCTTC
TRBV4-2	TRBJ2-3	15	many	TRBD1	CASSQGDRDTDTQYF	TGTGCCAGCAGCCAAGGGGACAGGGACACAGATACGCAGTATTTT
TRBV20-1	TRBJ1-5	15	many	.	CSARVETSWNQPQHF	TGCAGTGCTAGAGTTGAAACAAGCTGGAATCAGCCCCAGCATTTT
TRBV15	TRBJ2-3	13	.	TRBD1	CATRTGLADTQYF	TGTGCCACCCGGACAGGGCTCGCAGATACGCAGTATTTT
TRBV19	TRBJ2-5	14	few	.	CASSSQGWKETQYF	TGTGCCAGTAGTTCACAGGGTTGGAAAGAGACCCAGTACTTC
TRBV9	TRBJ2-1	16	few	TRBD2	CASSVDRAGFYNEQFF	TGTGCCAGCAGCGTAGATCGAGCGGGGTTCTACAATGAGCAGTTCTTC
TRBV7-2	TRBJ2-3	14	many	.	CASSLFSPTDTQYF	TGTGCCAGCAGCTTATTTTCCCCCACAGATACGCAGTATTTT
TRBV4-1	TRBJ2-5	19	few	.	CASSQEGQGVFIGGETQYF	TGCGCCAGCAGCCAAGAAGGGCAGGGTGTGTTTATAGGAGGTGAGACCCAGTACTTC
TRBV13	TRBJ2-3	17	few	.	CASRLLRSTYEGDTQYF	TGTGCCAGCAGACTACTTCGGAGCACCTACGAGGGGGATACGCAGTATTTT
TRBV5-6	TRBJ2-1	16	.	.	CASSLGGRSYHNEQFF	TGTGCCAGCAGCTTGGGGGGTCGCAGCTACCACAATGAGCAGTTCTTC
TRBV3-1	TRBJ1-2	15	.	.	CASSQVGDLDYGYTF	TGTGCCAGCAGCCAAGTTGGGGATCTTGACTATGGCTACACCTTC
TRBV27	TRBJ1-2	15	few	.	CASSSLQGANYGYTF	TGTGCCAGCAGTTCCCTACAGGGAGCTAACTATGGCTACACCTTC
TRBV6-5	TRBJ2-7	18	.	TRBD2	CASSYTREATRRGYEQYF	TGTGCCAGCAGTTACACTCGGGAGGCTACTCGTCGGGGCTACGAGCAGTACTTC
TRBV7-9	TRBJ1-4	14	few	.	CASSLRSEDEKLFF	TGTGCCAGCAGCTTACGATCGGAAGATGAAAAACTGTTTTTT
TRBV3-1	TRBJ2-5	14	.	.	CASSQERTTGTQYF	TGTGCCAGCAGCCAAGAACGGACTACAGGAACCCAGTACTTC
TRBV6-5	TRBJ1-2	12	once	.	CASRRGVSGYTF	TGTGCCAGCAGGCGGGGGGTTAGTGGCTACACCTTC
TRBV6-5	TRBJ1-3	16	.	.	CASSYSAQGTGNTIYF	TGTGCCAGCAGTTACTCGGCGCAGGGAACTGGAAACACCATATATTTT
TRBV6-1	TRBJ2-1	15	.	TRBD1	CASGRGQGGYNEQFF	TGTGCCAGCGGGAGGGGACAGGGGGGTTACAATGAGCAGTTCTTC
TRBV7-9	TRBJ2-7	14	few	.	CASSLSRERDEQYF	TGTGCCAGCAGCTTGTCTAGGGAACGCGACGAGCAGTACTTC
TRBV6-2/TRBV6-3	TRBJ2-7	15	.	.	CASSYYAWGGGEQYF	TGTGCCAGCAGTTACTATGCGTGGGGCGGCGGCGAGCAGTACTTC
TRBV9	TRBJ2-1	17	many	.	CASSPPQLGLLYNEQFF	TGTGCCAGCAGCCCTCCCCAACTTGGGTTACTCTACAATGAGCAGTTCTTC
TRBV20-1	TRBJ1-2	13	few	.	CSARGGRLFGYTF	TGCAGTGCTAGAGGTGGCAGGCTCTTTGGCTACACCTTC
TRBV29-1	TRBJ2-5	16	few	TRBD2	CSVLGVTSGGLETQYF	TGCAGCGTCCTTGGGGTGACTAGCGGGGGTCTAGAGACCCAGTACTTC
TRBV27	TRBJ2-1	18	many	TRBD1	CASSPRQGLGSNYNEQFF	TGTGCCAGCAGTCCCCGACAGGGTTTGGGAAGTAACTACAATGAGCAGTTCTTC
TRBV7-8	TRBJ2-1	18	.	TRBD2	CASSLGLAGVPIYNEQFF	TGTGCCAGCAGCCTGGGACTAGCGGGGGTTCCGATCTACAATGAGCAGTTCTTC
TRBV3-1	TRBJ2-5	12	.	.	CASSQVGKNQYF	TGTGCCAGCAGCCAAGTAGGGAAGAATCAGTACTTC
TRBV10-2	TRBJ2-1	16	.	TRBD2	CASSDGAGGLYNEQFF	TGCGCCAGCAGTGATGGAGCGGGGGGCTTGTACAATGAGCAGTTCTTC
TRBV29-1	TRBJ2-1	16	.	TRBD2	CSVEPGLAKSYNEQFF	TGCAGCGTTGAACCGGGACTAGCGAAATCCTACAATGAGCAGTTCTTC
TRBV5-1	TRBJ2-7	15	few	.	CASSPAGGYPYEQYF	TGCGCCAGCAGCCCGGCGGGCGGCTACCCCTACGAGCAGTACTTC
TRBV12-3/TRBV12-4	TRBJ1-4	12	.	.	CASSPARVELFF	TGTGCCAGCAGTCCCGCCCGAGTAGAACTGTTTTTT
TRBV3-1	TRBJ2-1	17	few	TRBD2	CASSQVGGGAFGNEQFF	TGTGCCAGCAGCCAAGTTGGCGGGGGGGCCTTTGGCAATGAGCAGTTCTTC
TRBV4-1	TRBJ2-5	14	few	.	CASSQDELGETQYF	TGCGCCAGCAGCCAAGATGAACTGGGGGAGACCCAGTACTTC
TRBV20-1	TRBJ2-4	15	once	.	CSARDPGTPKNKQYF	TGCAGTGCTAGAGACCCCGGGACACCAAAGAACAAGCAGTACTTC
TRBV6-1	TRBJ1-1	15	.	TRBD1	CASSEWTRDSTEAFF	TGTGCCAGCAGTGAATGGACCCGGGACAGTACTGAAGCTTTCTTT
TRBV21-1	TRBJ1-6	12	.	.	CATRRSDSPLHF	TGTGCCACCAGAAGGAGTGATTCACCCCTCCACTTT
TRBV27	TRBJ2-5	15	few	TRBD2	CASSLLGLDPETQYF	TGTGCCAGCAGTTTACTGGGACTAGACCCAGAGACCCAGTACTTC
TRBV11-3	TRBJ2-1	14	.	.	CASSSAGNFNEQFF	TGTGCCAGCAGCTCTGCTGGCAACTTCAATGAGCAGTTCTTC
TRBV20-1	TRBJ2-2	15	once	TRBD2	CSAKIAGENTGELFF	TGCAGTGCTAAGATAGCGGGAGAGAACACCGGGGAGCTGTTTTTT
TRBV5-4	TRBJ2-7	17	few	TRBD2	CASSLGGGSVATGEQYF	TGTGCCAGCAGCTTGGGTGGCGGGAGCGTCGCGACCGGCGAGCAGTACTTC